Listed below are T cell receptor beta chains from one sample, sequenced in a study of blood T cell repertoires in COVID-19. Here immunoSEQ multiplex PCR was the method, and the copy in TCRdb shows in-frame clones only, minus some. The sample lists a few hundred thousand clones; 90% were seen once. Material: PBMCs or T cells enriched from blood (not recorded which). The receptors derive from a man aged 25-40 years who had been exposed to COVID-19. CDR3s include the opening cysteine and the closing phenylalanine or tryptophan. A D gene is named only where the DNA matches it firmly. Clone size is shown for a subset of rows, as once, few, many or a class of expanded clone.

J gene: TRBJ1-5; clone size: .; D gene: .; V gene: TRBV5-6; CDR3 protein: CASSFGADQPQHF; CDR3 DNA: TGTGCCAGCAGCTTTGGGGCAGATCAGCCCCAGCATTTT
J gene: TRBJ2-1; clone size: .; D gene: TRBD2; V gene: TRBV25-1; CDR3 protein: CASSALSGLAGVDEQFF; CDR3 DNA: TGTGCCAGCAGTGCCCTATCGGGACTAGCGGGGGTGGATGAGCAGTTCTTC
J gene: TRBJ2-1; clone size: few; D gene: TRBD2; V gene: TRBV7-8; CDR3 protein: CASSRHSGGAEFF; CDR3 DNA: TGTGCCAGCAGCAGGCATAGCGGGGGGGCGGAGTTCTTC
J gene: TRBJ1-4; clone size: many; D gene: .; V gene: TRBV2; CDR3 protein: CASSAGTSDEKLFF; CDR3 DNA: TGTGCCAGCAGTGCCGGGACATCCGATGAAAAACTGTTTTTT
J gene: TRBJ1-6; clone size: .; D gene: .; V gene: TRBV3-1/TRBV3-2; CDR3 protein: CASSPGIANSPLHF; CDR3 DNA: TGTGCCAGCAGCCCCGGGATAGCCAATTCACCCCTCCACTTT
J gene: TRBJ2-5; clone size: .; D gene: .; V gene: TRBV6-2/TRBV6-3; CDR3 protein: CASSYSDNGGHWETQYF; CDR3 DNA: TGTGCCAGCAGTTACTCGGACAACGGCGGACACTGGGAGACCCAGTACTTC
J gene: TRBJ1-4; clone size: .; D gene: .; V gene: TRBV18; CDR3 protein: CASSPETALNEKLFF; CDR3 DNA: TGTGCCAGCTCACCAGAGACAGCTCTAAATGAAAAACTGTTTTTT
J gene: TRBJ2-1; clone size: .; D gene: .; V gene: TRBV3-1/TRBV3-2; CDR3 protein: CASSQIVGATYNEQFF; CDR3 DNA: TGTGCCAGCAGCCAAATCGTGGGGGCAACCTACAATGAGCAGTTCTTC
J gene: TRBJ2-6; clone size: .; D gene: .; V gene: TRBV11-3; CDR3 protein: CASSLEPSEALSGANVLTF; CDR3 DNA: TGTGCCAGCAGCTTAGAACCCTCCGAGGCCCTCTCTGGGGCCAACGTCCTGACTTTC
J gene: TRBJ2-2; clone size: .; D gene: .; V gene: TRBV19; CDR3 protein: CASSQGDTGELFF; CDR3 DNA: TGTGCCAGTAGCCAAGGGGACACCGGGGAGCTGTTTTTT
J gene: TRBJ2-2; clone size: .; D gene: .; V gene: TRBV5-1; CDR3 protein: CASSSPGELFF; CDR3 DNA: TGCGCCAGCAGCTCTCCGGGGGAGCTGTTTTTT
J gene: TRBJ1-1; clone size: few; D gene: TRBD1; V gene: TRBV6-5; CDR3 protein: CASTHRQGAKAEAFF; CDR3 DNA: TGTGCCAGCACCCACCGACAGGGGGCAAAAGCTGAAGCTTTCTTT
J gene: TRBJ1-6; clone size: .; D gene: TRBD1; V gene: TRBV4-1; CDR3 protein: CASRNYRGRGDSPLHF; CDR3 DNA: TGCGCCAGCAGGAACTACAGGGGGCGCGGGGATTCACCCCTCCACTTT
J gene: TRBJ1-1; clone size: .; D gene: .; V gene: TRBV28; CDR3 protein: CASSPPRGIVTEAFF; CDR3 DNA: TGTGCCAGCAGTCCTCCTCGGGGGATAGTCACTGAAGCTTTCTTT
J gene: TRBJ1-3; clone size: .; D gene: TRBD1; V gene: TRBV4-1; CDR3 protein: CASSQQQGAGNTIYF; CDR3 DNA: TGCGCCAGCAGCCAACAACAGGGGGCTGGAAACACCATATATTTT
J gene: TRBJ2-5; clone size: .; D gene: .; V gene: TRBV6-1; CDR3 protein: CASSESGGQETQYF; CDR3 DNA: TGTGCCAGCAGTGAATCAGGTGGGCAAGAGACCCAGTACTTC
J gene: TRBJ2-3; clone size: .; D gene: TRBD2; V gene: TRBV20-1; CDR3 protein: CSASPAGTSSPHTDTQYF; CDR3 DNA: TGCAGTGCTAGTCCCGCCGGGACTAGTTCCCCCCACACAGATACGCAGTATTTT
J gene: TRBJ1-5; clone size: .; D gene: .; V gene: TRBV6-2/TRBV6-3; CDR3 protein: CASSYPGSNRNQPQHF; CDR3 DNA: TGTGCCAGCAGTTACCCGGGTAGTAATCGCAATCAGCCCCAGCATTTT
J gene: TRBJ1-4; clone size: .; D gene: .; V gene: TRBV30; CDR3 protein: CAWSVWGRGPATNEKLFF; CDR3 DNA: TGTGCCTGGAGTGTTTGGGGAAGAGGGCCTGCAACTAATGAAAAACTGTTTTTT
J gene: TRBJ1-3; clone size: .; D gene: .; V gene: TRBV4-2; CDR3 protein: CASSFRRGGSGNTIYF; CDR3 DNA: TGTGCCAGCAGCTTCCGTCGGGGGGGCTCTGGAAACACCATATATTTT
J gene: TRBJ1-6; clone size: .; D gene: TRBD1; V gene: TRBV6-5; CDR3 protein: CASRGTVGSPLHF; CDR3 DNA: TGTGCCAGCAGAGGGACAGTGGGTTCACCCCTCCACTTT
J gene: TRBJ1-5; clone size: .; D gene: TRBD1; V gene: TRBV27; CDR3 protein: CASSLYNRRTGGTQPQHF; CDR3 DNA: TGTGCCAGCAGTCTATATAACCGACGGACAGGGGGCACTCAGCCCCAGCATTTT
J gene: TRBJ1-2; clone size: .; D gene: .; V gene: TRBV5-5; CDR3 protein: CASSLGQVTKGYTF; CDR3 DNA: TGTGCCAGCAGCTTGGGACAGGTGACGAAGGGCTACACCTTC
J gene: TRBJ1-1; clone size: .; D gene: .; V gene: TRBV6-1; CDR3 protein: CASSESARLKAFF; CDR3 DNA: TGTGCCAGCAGTGAAAGCGCCAGACTAAAAGCTTTCTTT
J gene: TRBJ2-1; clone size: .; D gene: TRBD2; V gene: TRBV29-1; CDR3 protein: CSVLRTSGGVNEQFF; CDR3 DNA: TGCAGCGTGCTTCGAACTAGCGGGGGGGTCAATGAGCAGTTCTTC
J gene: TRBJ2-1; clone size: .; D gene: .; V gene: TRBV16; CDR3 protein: CASSSTEYNEQFF; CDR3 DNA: TGTGCCAGCAGCTCGACAGAGTACAATGAGCAGTTCTTC
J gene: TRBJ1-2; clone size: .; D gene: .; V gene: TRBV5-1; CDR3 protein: CASSLQTVGGYTF; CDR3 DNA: TGCGCCAGCAGCTTACAGACGGTCGGCGGCTACACCTTC
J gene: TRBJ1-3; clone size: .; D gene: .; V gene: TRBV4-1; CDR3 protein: CASSQIGLRQNSGNTIYF; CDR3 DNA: TGCGCCAGCAGCCAAATCGGCTTGAGACAGAACTCTGGAAACACCATATATTTT
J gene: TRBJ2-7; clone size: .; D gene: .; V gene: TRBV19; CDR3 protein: CASSTGNEQYF; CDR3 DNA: TGTGCCAGTAGTACAGGGAATGAGCAGTACTTC
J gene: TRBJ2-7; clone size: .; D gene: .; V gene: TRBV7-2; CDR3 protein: CASSLGVGLRYEQYF; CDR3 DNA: TGTGCCAGCAGCTTAGGTGTGGGCCTACGATATGAGCAGTACTTC
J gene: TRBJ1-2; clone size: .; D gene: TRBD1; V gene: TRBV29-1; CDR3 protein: CSVEDFDPGQGRYGYTF; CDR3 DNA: TGCAGCGTTGAAGATTTCGATCCCGGACAGGGGCGGTATGGCTACACCTTC